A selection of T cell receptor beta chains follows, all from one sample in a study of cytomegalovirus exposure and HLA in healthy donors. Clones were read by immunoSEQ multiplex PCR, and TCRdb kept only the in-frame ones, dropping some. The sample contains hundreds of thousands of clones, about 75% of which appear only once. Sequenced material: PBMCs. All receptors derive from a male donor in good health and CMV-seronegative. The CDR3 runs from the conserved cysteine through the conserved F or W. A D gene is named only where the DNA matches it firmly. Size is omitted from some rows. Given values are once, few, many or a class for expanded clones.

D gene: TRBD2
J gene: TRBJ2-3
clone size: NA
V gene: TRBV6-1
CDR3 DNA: TGTGCCAGCAGTGAAATAGCGGGGTACACAGATACGCAGTATTTT
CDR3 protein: CASSEIAGYTDTQYF

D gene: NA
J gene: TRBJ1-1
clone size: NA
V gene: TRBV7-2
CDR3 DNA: TGTGCCAGCAGCTACACAGGGAAGAACACTGAAGCTTTCTTT
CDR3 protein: CASSYTGKNTEAFF

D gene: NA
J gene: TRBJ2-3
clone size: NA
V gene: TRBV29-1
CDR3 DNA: TGCAGCGTTGAAGGCGGGTCGGGGGGCACAGATACGCAGTATTTT
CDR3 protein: CSVEGGSGGTDTQYF

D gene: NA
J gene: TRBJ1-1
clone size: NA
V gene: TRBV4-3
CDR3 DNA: TGCGCCAGCAGCCAAAGCATACAGCCGGATGAAGCTTTCTTT
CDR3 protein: CASSQSIQPDEAFF

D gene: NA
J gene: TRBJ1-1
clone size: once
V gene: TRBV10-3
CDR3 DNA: TGTGCCATCAGTCCGGACGGGGAAACTGAAGCTTTCTTT
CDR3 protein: CAISPDGETEAFF

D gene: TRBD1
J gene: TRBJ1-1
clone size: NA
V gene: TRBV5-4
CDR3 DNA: TGTGCCAGCAGCTTGGGGACAGGGTTGAACACTGAAGCTTTCTTT
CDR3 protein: CASSLGTGLNTEAFF

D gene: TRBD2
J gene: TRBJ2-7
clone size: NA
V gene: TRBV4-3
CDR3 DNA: TGCGCCAGCAGCCAAGGGGGGGGATACGAGCAGTACTTC
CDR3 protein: CASSQGGGYEQYF

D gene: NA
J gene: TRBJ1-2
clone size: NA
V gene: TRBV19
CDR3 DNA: TGTGCCAGTAGCGACAGCTATGGCTACACCTTC
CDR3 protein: CASSDSYGYTF

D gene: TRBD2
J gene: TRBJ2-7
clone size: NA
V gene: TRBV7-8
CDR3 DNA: TGTGCCAGCAGCTGGCGCGGGGGAAGCTCCTACGAGCAGTACTTC
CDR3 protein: CASSWRGGSSYEQYF

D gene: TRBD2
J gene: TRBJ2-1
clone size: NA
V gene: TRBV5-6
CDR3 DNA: TGTGCCAGCACCCTTCCCTCCTTAGCGGGAGTTACTGGCAATGAGCAGTTCTTC
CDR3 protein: CASTLPSLAGVTGNEQFF

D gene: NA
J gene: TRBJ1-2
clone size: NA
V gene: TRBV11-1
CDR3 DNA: TGTGCCAGCAGCTCAGGACAGTCGTATGGCTACACCTTC
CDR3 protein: CASSSGQSYGYTF

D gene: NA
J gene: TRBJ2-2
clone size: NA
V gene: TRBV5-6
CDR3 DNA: TGTGCCAGCAGCTTGGTCGGGAACACCGGGGAGCTGTTTTTT
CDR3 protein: CASSLVGNTGELFF

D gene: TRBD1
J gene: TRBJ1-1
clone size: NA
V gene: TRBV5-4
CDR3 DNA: TGTGCCAGCAGCTTGGGCGGGACAGCGAACACTGAAGCTTTCTTT
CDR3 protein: CASSLGGTANTEAFF

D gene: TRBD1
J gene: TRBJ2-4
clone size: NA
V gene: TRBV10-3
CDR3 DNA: TGTGCCATCGCAGAACCGGGACAGGAAAACATTCAGTACTTC
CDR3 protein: CAIAEPGQENIQYF

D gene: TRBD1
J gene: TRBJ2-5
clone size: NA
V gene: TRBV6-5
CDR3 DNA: TGTGCCAGCAGTTACGACAGGGCATCCCAAGAGACCCAGTACTTC
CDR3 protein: CASSYDRASQETQYF

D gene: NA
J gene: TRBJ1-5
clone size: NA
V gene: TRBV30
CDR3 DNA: TGTGCCTGGAGGGAGGACGGGACTTCGCCCCAGCATTTT
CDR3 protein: CAWREDGTSPQHF

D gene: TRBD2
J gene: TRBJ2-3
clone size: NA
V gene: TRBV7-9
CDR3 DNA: TGTGCCAGCAGCCCGGGCGGAGAGGGACTAGGATCAGATACGCAGTATTTT
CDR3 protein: CASSPGGEGLGSDTQYF

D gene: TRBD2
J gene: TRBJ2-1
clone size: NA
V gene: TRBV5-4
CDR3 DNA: TGTGCCAGCAGCGGGACTAGCGGGAGCCCCTACAATGAGCAGTTCTTC
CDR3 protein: CASSGTSGSPYNEQFF

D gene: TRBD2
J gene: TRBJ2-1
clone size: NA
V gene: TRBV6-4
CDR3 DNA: TGTGCCAGCAGTGACTCGGGGAGGGCGGGTGAGCAGTTCTTC
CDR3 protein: CASSDSGRAGEQFF

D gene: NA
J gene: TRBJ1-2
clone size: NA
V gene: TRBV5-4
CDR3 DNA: TGTGCCAGCAGCCCCCCCCCACAGGGAGGGAACTATGGCTACACCTTC
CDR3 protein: CASSPPPQGGNYGYTF

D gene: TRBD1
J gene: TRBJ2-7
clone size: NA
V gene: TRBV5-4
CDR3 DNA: TGTGCCATAGGACAGGGAATTGAGCAGTACTTC
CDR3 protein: CAIGQGIEQYF

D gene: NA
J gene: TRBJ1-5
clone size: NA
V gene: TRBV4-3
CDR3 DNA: TGCGCCAGCAGCCAAGATACCGAAGCCTATCAGCCCCAGCATTTT
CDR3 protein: CASSQDTEAYQPQHF

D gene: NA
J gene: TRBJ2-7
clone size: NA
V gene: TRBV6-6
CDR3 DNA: TGTGCCAGCAGTCCTCAGGTCTCCTACGAGCAGTACTTC
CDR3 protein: CASSPQVSYEQYF

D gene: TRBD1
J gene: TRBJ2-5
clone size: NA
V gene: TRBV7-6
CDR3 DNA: TGTGCCAGCAGCTTGAACTCTGACAGGGGGCGCGAGACCCAGTACTTC
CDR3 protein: CASSLNSDRGRETQYF

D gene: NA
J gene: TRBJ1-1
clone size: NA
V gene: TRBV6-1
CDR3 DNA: TGTGCCAGCAATCAGGGTTACACTGAAGCTTTCTTT
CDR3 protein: CASNQGYTEAFF

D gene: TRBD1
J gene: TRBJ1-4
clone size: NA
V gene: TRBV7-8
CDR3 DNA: TGTGCCAGCAGCTTAGTGACAGGGGGTAGTGAAAAACTGTTTTTT
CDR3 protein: CASSLVTGGSEKLFF

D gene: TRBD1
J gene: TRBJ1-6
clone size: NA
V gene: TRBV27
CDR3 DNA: TGTGCCAGCAGTCTACTAACGGGACAGGCCTATAATTCACCCCTCCACTTT
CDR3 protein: CASSLLTGQAYNSPLHF

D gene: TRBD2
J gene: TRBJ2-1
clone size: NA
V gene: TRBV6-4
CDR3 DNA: TGTGCCAGCAGTGAGAGTAGCGGGGGCGGGTACAATGAGCAGTTCTTC
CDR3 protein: CASSESSGGGYNEQFF

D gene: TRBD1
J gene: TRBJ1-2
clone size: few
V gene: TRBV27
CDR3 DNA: TGTGCCAGCAGTATCCGGGACAGGGACTATGGCTACACCTTC
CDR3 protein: CASSIRDRDYGYTF

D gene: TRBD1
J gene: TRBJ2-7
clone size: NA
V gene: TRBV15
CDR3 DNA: TGTGCCACCAGCAGATTAGGGGGCCTGTACGAGCAGTACTTC
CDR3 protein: CATSRLGGLYEQYF

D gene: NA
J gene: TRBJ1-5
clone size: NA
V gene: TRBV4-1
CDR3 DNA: TGCGCCAGCAGCCAACCGCGGGGTAACCAGCCCCAGCATTTT
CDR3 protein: CASSQPRGNQPQHF

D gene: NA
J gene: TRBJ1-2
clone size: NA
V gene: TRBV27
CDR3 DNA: TGTGCCAGCAGTTTAGCGGGTAGTATCTATGGCTACACCTTC
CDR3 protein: CASSLAGSIYGYTF

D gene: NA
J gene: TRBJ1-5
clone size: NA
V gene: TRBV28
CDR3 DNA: TGTGCCAGCAGTTTGCAGTCAGGCAATCAGCCCCAGCATTTT
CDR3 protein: CASSLQSGNQPQHF

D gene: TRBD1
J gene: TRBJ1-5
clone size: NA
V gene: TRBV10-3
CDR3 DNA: TGTGCCATCAGAGGGGACAGCTTGCATCAGCCCCAGCATTTT
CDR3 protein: CAIRGDSLHQPQHF

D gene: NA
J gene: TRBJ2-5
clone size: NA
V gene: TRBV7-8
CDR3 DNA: TGTGCCAGCAGCTTGAGGGGGTACCAAGAGACCCAGTACTTC
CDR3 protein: CASSLRGYQETQYF

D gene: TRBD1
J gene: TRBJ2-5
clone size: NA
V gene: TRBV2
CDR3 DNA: TGTGCCAGCAGTCCCGGGGACAGAAAAGAGACCCAGTACTTC
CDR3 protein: CASSPGDRKETQYF

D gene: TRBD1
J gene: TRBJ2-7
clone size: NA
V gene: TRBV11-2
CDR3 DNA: TGTGCCAGCAGCTTAGGGGGCCGGGACAGGGGTGGAGAGCAGTACTTC
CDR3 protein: CASSLGGRDRGGEQYF

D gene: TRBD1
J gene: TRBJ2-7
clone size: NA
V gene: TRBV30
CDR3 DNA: TGTGCCTGGAGTGTAGGGACAGGGGGCTACGAGCAGCACTTC
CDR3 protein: CAWSVGTGGYEQHF

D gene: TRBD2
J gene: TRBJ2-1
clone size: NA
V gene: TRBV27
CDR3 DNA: TGTGCCAGCAGTTTCCCTAGCGGGAAATCCTACAATGAGCAGTTCTTC
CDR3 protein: CASSFPSGKSYNEQFF

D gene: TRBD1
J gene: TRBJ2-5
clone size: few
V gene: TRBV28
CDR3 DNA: TGTGCCAGCACCGGGACAGGGGGCCGGGAGACCCAGTACTTC
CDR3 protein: CASTGTGGRETQYF

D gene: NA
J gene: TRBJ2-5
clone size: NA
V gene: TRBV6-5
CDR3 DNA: TGTGCCAGCAGTCCGCTCGGCGGACAAGAGACCCAGTACTTC
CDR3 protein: CASSPLGGQETQYF

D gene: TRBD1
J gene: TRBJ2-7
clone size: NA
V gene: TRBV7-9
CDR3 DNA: TGTGCCAGCAGCTCCCGGACAGGGGGGGACTACGAGCAGTACTTC
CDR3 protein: CASSSRTGGDYEQYF

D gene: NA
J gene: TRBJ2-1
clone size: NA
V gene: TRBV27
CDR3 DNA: TGTGCCAGCAGTTATTATCTCGTCCAGGGGCGAAGCGGGGACAATGAGCAGTTCTTC
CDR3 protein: CASSYYLVQGRSGDNEQFF

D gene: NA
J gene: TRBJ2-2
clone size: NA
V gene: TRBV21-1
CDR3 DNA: TGTGCCAGCGGCCCGAACACCGGGGAGCTGTTTTTT
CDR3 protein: CASGPNTGELFF

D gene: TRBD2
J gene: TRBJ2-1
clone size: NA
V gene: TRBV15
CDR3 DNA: TGTGCCACCAGCAGAGATCTAGGGGGTTGGACTAGCGGGGGACTGTACAATGAGCAGTTCTTC
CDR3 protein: CATSRDLGGWTSGGLYNEQFF

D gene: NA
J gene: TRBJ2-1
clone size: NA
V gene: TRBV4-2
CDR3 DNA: TGTGCCAGCAGCCAAGATCTCCGGGGCGGGGTAATGGATGAGCAGTTCTTC
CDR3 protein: CASSQDLRGGVMDEQFF

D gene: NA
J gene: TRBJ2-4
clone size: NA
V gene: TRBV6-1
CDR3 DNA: TGTGCCAGCAGTGAGTCAGGAGGGGTGAACATTCAGTACTTC
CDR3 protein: CASSESGGVNIQYF

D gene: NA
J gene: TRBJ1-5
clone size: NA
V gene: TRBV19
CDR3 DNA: TGTGCCAGTATGAGCAGGGGAGGGATTGGACAGCCCCAGCATTTT
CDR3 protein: CASMSRGGIGQPQHF

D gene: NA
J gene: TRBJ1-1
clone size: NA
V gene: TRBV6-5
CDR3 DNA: TGTGCCAGCAGTATCCAGGACACGAACACTGAAGCTTTCTTT
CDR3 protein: CASSIQDTNTEAFF

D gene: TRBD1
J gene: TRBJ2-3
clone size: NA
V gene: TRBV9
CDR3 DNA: TGTGCCAGCAGCGTAGCAGGGGGAACGAATGGAGCAGATACGCAGTATTTT
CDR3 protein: CASSVAGGTNGADTQYF

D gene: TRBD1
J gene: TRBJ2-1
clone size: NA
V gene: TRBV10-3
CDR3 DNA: TGTGCCATCAGTTCGACAGGGTCCAACAATGAGCAGTTCTTC
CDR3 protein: CAISSTGSNNEQFF

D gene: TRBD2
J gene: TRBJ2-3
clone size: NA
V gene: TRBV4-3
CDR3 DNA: TGCGCCAGCAGCCCGGGGGGGCCGGGAGGGACCACAGATACGCAGTATTTT
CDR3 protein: CASSPGGPGGTTDTQYF

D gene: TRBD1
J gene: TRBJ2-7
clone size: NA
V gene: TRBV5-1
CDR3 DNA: TGCGCCAGCAGCTCCGGGACAGGGAGTAGAAGGTGGTTC
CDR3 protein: CASSSGTGSRRWF

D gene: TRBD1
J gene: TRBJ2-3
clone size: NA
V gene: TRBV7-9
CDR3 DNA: TGTGCCAGCAGCGCCGGGACAGAGAGCACAGATACGCAGTATTTT
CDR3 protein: CASSAGTESTDTQYF

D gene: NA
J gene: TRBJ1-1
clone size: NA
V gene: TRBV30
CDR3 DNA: TGTGCCTGGAGTAGTCACAGCTTGAACACTGAAGCTTTCTTT
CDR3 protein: CAWSSHSLNTEAFF

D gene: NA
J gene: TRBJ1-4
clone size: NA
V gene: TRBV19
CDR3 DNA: TGTGCCAGTAGTATAGGTAGGAGTAATGAAAAACTGTTTTTT
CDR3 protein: CASSIGRSNEKLFF

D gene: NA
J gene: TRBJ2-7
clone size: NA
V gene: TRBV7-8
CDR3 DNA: TGTGCCAGCAGCGTATCGACTGTTACCTACGAGCAGTACTTC
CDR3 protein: CASSVSTVTYEQYF

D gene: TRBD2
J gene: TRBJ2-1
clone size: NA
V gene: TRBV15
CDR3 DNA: TGTGCCACCAGCAGAGGCGGGAGTGGGAATGAGCAGTTCTTC
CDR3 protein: CATSRGGSGNEQFF

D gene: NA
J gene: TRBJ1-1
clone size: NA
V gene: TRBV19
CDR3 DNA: TGTGCCAGTAGTATAGCAACGGGCAGGGCTGTGACTGAAGCTTTCTTT
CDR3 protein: CASSIATGRAVTEAFF